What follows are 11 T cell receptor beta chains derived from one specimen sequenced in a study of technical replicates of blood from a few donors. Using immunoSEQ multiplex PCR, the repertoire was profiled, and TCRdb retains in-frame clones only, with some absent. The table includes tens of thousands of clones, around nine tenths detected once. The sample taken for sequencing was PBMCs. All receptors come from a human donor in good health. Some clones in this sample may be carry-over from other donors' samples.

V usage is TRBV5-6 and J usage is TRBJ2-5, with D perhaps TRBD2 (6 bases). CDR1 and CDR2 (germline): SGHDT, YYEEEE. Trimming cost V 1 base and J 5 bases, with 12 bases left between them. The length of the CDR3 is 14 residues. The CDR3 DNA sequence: TGTGCCAGCAGCTTGAGACTAGTAGGGGAGACCCAGTACTTC. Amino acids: CASSLRLVGETQYF.

The DNA of the CDR3 is TGTGCCAGCAGTTACGCGGGCGGGAGCTACGAGCAGTACTTC. It is translated as CASSYAGGSYEQYF. J is TRBJ2-7 and V is TRBV6-5, with TRBD2 matching 7 bases. Germline-derived CDR1 and CDR2 are MNHEY and SVGAGI. The CDR3 has 14 amino acids. With V trimmed by 2 bases and J by 3 bases, 4 bases remained unmatched.

The CDR3 here is CASSRTSGLLDEQFF. CDR3 coding DNA: TGTGCCAGCAGCAGGACTAGCGGGCTTTTGGATGAGCAGTTCTTC. V and J are TRBV7-8 and TRBJ2-1; 11 bases line up with TRBD2. The germline V gene has CDR1 SGHVS and CDR2 FQNEAQ. The ends lost 5 bases at V and 8 bases at J; junction bases unmatched: 8. CDR3 length: 15 amino acids. The whole variable domain, filled in from reference TRBV7-8 and TRBJ2-1, reads GAGVSQSPRYKVAKRGQDVALRCDPISGHVSLFWYQQALGQGPEFLTYFQNEAQLDKSGLPSDRFFAERPEGSVSTLKIQRTQQEDSAVYLCASSRTSGLLDEQFFGPGTRLTVL.

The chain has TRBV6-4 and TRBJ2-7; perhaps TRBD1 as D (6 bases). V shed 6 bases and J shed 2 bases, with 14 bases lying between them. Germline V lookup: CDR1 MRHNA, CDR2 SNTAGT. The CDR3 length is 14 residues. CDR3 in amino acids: CASRPRGSPYEQYF. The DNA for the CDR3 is TGTGCCAGCAGACCCAGGGGCAGCCCCTACGAGCAGTACTTC.

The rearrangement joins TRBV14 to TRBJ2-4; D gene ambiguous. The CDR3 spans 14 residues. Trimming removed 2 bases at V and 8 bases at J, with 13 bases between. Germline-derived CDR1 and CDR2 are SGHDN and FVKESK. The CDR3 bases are TGTGCCAGCAGCCAAAAACAATCCATGGACATTCAGTACTTC. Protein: CASSQKQSMDIQYF.

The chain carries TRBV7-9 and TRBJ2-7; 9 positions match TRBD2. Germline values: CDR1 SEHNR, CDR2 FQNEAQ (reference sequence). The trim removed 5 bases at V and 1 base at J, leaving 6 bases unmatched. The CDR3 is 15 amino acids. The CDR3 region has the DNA TGTGCCAGCAGCCTCCCCACTAGCGGGTCCTACGAGCAGTACTTC. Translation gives CASSLPTSGSYEQYF.

The DNA for the CDR3 is TGCTCGTTCCTGAAGAAGGGCGGGACCCTGGGCACCGGGGAGCTGTTTTTT. This encodes CSFLKKGGTLGTGELFF. V usage is TRBV29-1 and J usage is TRBJ2-2; TRBD2 might be the D (6 bases). Germline CDR1 is SQVTM and CDR2 is ANQGSEA. CDR3 length: 17 residues.

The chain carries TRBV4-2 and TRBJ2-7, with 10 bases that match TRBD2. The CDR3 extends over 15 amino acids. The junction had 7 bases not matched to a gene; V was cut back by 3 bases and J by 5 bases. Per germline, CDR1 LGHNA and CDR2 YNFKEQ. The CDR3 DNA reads TGTGCCAGCAGCCATAAAGCGGGAGGGCCCGACGAGCAGTACTTC. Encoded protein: CASSHKAGGPDEQYF.

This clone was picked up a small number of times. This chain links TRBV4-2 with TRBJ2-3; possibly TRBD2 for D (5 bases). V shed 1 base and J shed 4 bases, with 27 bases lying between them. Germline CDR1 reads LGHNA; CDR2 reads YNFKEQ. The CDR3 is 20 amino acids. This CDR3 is CASSQAAEGVGRRGADTQYF. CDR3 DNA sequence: TGTGCCAGCAGCCAAGCGGCCGAGGGAGTCGGTAGACGTGGCGCAGATACGCAGTATTTT.

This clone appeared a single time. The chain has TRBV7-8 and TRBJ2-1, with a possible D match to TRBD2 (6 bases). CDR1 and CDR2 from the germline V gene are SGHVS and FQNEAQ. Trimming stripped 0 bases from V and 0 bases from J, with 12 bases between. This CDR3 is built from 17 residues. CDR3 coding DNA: TGTGCCAGCAGCTTAGCGCTCGGGGGAGGCTCCTACAATGAGCAGTTCTTC. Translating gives CASSLALGGGSYNEQFF.

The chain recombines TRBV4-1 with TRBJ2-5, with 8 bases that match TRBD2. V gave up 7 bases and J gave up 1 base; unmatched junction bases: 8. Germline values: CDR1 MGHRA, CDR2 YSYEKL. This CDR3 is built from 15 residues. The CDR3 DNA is TGCGCCAGCAAGGTGTCGGGAGGGCCCCAAGAGACCCAGTACTTC. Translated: CASKVSGGPQETQYF.